This TCR beta chain was sequenced during a study of T cells in Graves' hyperthyroidism and ophthalmopathy. Amplification of TCR beta CDR3 regions was performed using RNA transcripts as template. The TCR CDR3 first-round RT-PCR relied on the HTBI primer set. TCRdb reanalysed the multiplex PCR reads using MiXCR and keeps one entry per CDR3 protein. The repertoire consists of under 250,000 distinct CDR3 sequences, with 17% occurring once and the leading ten covering roughly 53%. In this sample, this clonotype turned up many times. The antigen remains undetermined. Whole-study findings and limits: Ophthalmopathy was model-predicted a median approximately 6.4 months pre-onset. Blood also showed most of the thyroid clonotypes that were expanded above 0.001.

Diagnoses rested on clinical symptoms, serum thyroxine and TRAb, thyroid ultrasound and orbital computed tomography. The germline CDR1 and CDR2 sequences are GTSNPN and SVGIG (reference sequence). V was pared by 5 bases and J by 2 bases, with 3 bases of the junction left unmatched. This CDR3 comprises 13 residues. The source of this sequence is a man aged 50 to 59 with Graves' hyperthyroidism. The chain uses TRBV30 and TRBJ1-3, with 7 nucleotides matching TRBD1. Specimen: blood. CDR3 coding DNA: TGTGCCTGGGGAACAGGGGCTGGAAACACCATATATTTT. Translation: CAWGTGAGNTIYF.